This TCR beta chain comes out of a study of blood T cell repertoires in COVID-19. Study in general: There were acute and convalescent COVID-19 samples, and they came from the United States, Italy and Spain. From T cells, B-cell-depleted T cells, or PBMCs came the material, which was cDNA or gDNA.

The CDR3 sequence is 16 residues long. Unmatched junction bases numbered 12, after V lost 1 base and J lost 6 bases. CDR1 and CDR2 from the germline V gene are SEHNR and FQNEAQ (reference sequence). As originally analysed: Amplification from reference gene primers served as the basis for estimated nucleated cell counts. Assay used: immunoSEQ multiplex PCR; TCRdb lists only in-frame clones, some missing. The D gene and trimming were derived from the DNA, and the V and J assignments and clone size from that table. The sample lists some 260,000 clones; 85% to 90% were seen once. Source material: peripheral blood. The TCR was taken from a man aged 80 or over with acute or convalescent COVID-19. The chain links TRBV7-9 to TRBJ2-7; 7 nucleotides match TRBD2. CDR3 loop: CASSLDPWREHAEQYF. In DNA, the CDR3 is TGTGCCAGCAGCTTAGACCCTTGGCGGGAGCACGCCGAGCAGTACTTC.